This T cell receptor beta chain came from a study of blood T cell repertoires in COVID-19. This CDR3 has 16 amino acids. Looked up from germline, CDR1 is LGHNA and CDR2 is YSLEER. V was cut by 0 bases and J by 4 bases, with 12 bases left in between. Assay used: immunoSEQ multiplex PCR; TCRdb lists only in-frame clones, some missing. The repertoire holds tens of thousands of clones, with about 86% as singletons. Sequenced: peripheral blood. The chain couples TRBV4-3 to TRBJ1-4; D not certain. This clonotype was sampled from a man of 80 years or more with acute or convalescent COVID-19. CDR3: CASSQDYRGYNEKLFF. The CDR3 region has the DNA TGCGCCAGCAGCCAAGACTATCGCGGATATAATGAAAAACTGTTTTTT.